The 9 T cell receptor beta chains below were found in one sample sequenced in a study of shared clonotypes between healthy human individuals. The method was immunoSEQ multiplex PCR; TCRdb's version includes in-frame clones alone and lacks a portion of them. The repertoire holds 450,000 to 500,000 clones, with 79% as singletons. Source material: PBMCs. These receptors were obtained from a woman in her thirties or forties in good health. Some clones in this sample may be carry-over from other donors' samples.

The J gene is TRBJ1-5, the V gene TRBV7-2, with D unresolved. Germline V CDR1 and CDR2: SGHTA, FQGNSA. Trimming took off 4 bases at V and 4 bases at J, with 11 bases between the two ends. The CDR3 covers 14 residues. The CDR3 sequence: CASSSGRTNQPQHF. For the CDR3, the DNA is TGTGCCAGCAGCTCTGGACGGACTAATCAGCCCCAGCATTTT.

The rearrangement links TRBV19 to TRBJ2-7; D ambiguous. CDR1 LNHDA and CDR2 SQIVND come from the germline V gene (reference sequence). CDR3 size: 14 residues. V was pared by 2 bases and J by 1 base, with 9 bases between. CDR3 loop: CASSITGVSYEQYF. The CDR3 bases are TGTGCCAGTAGTATAACTGGGGTATCCTACGAGCAGTACTTC.

V usage is TRBV2 and J usage is TRBJ2-3; 9 bases map to TRBD2. V shed 3 bases, J shed 0 bases, and the junction held 4 bases outside the gene matches. Germline V lookup: CDR1 SNHLY, CDR2 FYNNEI. The CDR3 covers 16 residues. Here the CDR3 reads CASSDRGLASTDTQYF. In DNA, the CDR3 is TGTGCCAGCAGTGATCGTGGACTAGCGAGCACAGATACGCAGTATTTT.

To note about this clone: One base separates it from a far larger clone, so it is likely a read error. The chain is built from TRBV5-1 and TRBJ1-2; 8 nucleotides align to TRBD1. The V and J ends lost 4 bases and 4 bases, in that order; junction bases with no gene match: 6. Germline CDR1 SGHRS, CDR2 YFSETQ. This CDR3 region has 14 residues. CDR3 region: CASSRGQDSYGYTF. CDR3 sequence (DNA): TGCGCCAGCAGCAGGGGACAGGATAGCTATGGCTACACCTTC.

The V and J genes are TRBV7-9 and TRBJ1-4; 8 bases fit TRBD1. This CDR3 comprises 15 residues. The trim removed 2 bases at V and 3 bases at J, leaving 2 bases unmatched. Germline V lookup: CDR1 SEHNR, CDR2 FQNEAQ (reference sequence). CDR3 loop: CASSLRTGSNEKLFF. CDR3 in DNA: TGTGCCAGCAGCTTAAGGACAGGGTCTAATGAAAAACTGTTTTTT.

V gene TRBV30 combines with J gene TRBJ1-4; no firm D call. The CDR3 has 13 amino acids. V was clipped by 1 base and J by 6 bases, with 9 bases between them. Germline CDR1 reads GTSNPN; CDR2 reads SVGIG (reference sequence). CDR3 sequence (DNA): TGTGCCTGGAGTGCATACTTCGATGAAAAACTGTTTTTT. Translation gives CAWSAYFDEKLFF.

J is TRBJ2-2 and V is TRBV19; 8 bases line up with TRBD1. The V gene's germline CDR1 is LNHDA and CDR2 SQIVND (reference sequence). V was clipped by 10 bases and J by 3 bases; unmatched bases: 7. CDR3 length: 14 residues. The CDR3 here is CATGGRGHTGELFF. CDR3 nucleotide sequence: TGTGCCACTGGGGGCAGGGGGCACACCGGGGAGCTGTTTTTT.

The chain uses TRBV6-5 and TRBJ2-7; tentative D call: TRBD2 (6 bases). The germline V gene has CDR1 MNHEY and CDR2 SVGAGI. CDR3 length: 14 residues. With 7 bases removed from V and 3 bases from J, the gap between germline ends came to 16 bases. The CDR3: CASTPASGVYEQYF. The CDR3 bases are TGTGCCAGCACCCCAGCCTCGGGAGTCTACGAGCAGTACTTC.

The rearrangement joins TRBV6-1 to TRBJ1-2; D remains unclear. The germline V gene encodes CDR1 MNHNS and CDR2 SASEGT. This CDR3 region has 13 residues. Trimming pared 7 bases from V and 5 bases from J, leaving 14 bases between. CDR3 nucleotide sequence: TGTGCCAGCACCATAGACCCGACTTATGGCTACACCTTC. Amino acid sequence: CASTIDPTYGYTF.